This T cell receptor (beta chain) originates from a study of early T cells in non-severe SARS-CoV-2 infection. Study information: Sequenced bulk RNA came from whole blood that was unsorted, and chains were unpaired.

Attachment of unique molecular identifiers to individual cDNA molecules was performed. A single record per CDR3 protein comes from TCRdb applying MiXCR to the 5' RACE reads. The data show some 66,000 distinct CDR3 sequences, about 12% seen once. The CDR3 runs to 16 residues. The source material was whole blood. The TCR was taken from an adult who was a healthcare worker with PCR-confirmed SARS-CoV-2 infection or an uninfected control (not recorded which). The chain has TRBV12-2 and TRBJ1-5. TRBV12-2 is classified as a pseudogene. CDR3 sequence (DNA): TGTGCAAGTCGCTTAGCGGGACGGCCTCCTAATCAGCCCCAGCATTTT. Protein sequence: CASRLAGRPPNQPQHF.